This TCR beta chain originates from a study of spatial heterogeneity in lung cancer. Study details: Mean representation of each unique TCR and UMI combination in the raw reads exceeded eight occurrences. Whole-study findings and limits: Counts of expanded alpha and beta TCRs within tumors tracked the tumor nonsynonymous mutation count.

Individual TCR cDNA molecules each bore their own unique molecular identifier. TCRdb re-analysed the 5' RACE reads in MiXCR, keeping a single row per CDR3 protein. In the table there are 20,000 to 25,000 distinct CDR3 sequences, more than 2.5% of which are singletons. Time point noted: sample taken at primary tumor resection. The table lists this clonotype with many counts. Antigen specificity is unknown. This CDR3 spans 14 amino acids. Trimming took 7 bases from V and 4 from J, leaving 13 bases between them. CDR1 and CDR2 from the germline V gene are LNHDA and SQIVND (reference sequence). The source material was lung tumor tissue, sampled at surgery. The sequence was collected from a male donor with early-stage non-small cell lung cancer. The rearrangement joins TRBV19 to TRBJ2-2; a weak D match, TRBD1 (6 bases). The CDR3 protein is CASKILGATGELFF. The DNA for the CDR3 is TGTGCCAGTAAGATCTTGGGGGCCACCGGGGAGCTGTTTTTT.